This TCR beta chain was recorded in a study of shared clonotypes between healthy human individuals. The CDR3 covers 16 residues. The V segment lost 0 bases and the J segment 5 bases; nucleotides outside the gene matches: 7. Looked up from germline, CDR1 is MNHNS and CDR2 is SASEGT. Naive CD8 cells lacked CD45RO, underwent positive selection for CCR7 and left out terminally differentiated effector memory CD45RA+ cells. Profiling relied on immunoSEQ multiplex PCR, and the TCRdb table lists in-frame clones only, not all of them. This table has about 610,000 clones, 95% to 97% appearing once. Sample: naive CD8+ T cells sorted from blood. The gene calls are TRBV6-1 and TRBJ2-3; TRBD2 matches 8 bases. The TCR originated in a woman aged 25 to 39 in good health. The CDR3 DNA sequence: TGTGCCAGCAGTGAAGCCAGCGGGAGTTGGGTAGATACGCAGTATTTT. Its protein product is CASSEASGSWVDTQYF.